A selection of T cell receptor beta chains follows, all from one sample in a study of blood T cell repertoires in COVID-19. Libraries were prepared by immunoSEQ multiplex PCR; TCRdb keeps only in-frame clonotypes and omits some of them. The sample contains 310,000 or so clones, over 75% of which appear only once. The material sequenced was peripheral blood. These receptors all come from a middle-aged man with active or convalescent COVID-19. Both conserved end residues are part of each CDR3. The D gene is left open where the match is weak. Rows give clone size only sometimes, using once, few, many, or a class for an expanded clone.

>NA|NA|TRBJ1-5|TRBV19|15
CASSIRSGRNQPQHF
TGTGCCAGTAGTATACGGTCAGGGCGCAATCAGCCCCAGCATTTT
>NA|NA|TRBJ1-3|TRBV5-6|14
CASSLGTLGNTIYF
TGTGCCAGCAGCCTCGGGACACTTGGAAACACCATATATTTT
>NA|TRBD2|TRBJ2-1|TRBV7-9|15
CASSLASGGYNEQFF
TGTGCCAGCAGCTTAGCTAGCGGGGGATACAATGAGCAGTTCTTC
>NA|NA|TRBJ1-5|TRBV6-5|13
CATSTETNQPQHF
TGTGCCACCTCGACAGAGACTAATCAGCCCCAGCATTTT
>NA|NA|TRBJ1-1|TRBV11-2|13
CASTQDWNTEAFF
TGTGCCAGCACCCAGGACTGGAACACTGAAGCTTTCTTT
>NA|NA|TRBJ2-3|TRBV30|13
CAWSDSIGDTQYF
TGTGCCTGGAGTGATAGCATTGGAGATACGCAGTATTTT
>NA|NA|TRBJ2-7|TRBV11-1|13
CASSLAGASWQYF
TGTGCCAGCAGCTTAGCGGGGGCTAGCTGGCAGTACTTC
>NA|NA|TRBJ2-2|TRBV9|12
CASSDYTGELFF
TGTGCCAGCAGCGACTACACCGGGGAGCTGTTTTTT
>NA|NA|TRBJ1-5|TRBV6-6|15
CASSYEGVGNQPQHF
TGTGCCAGCAGTTACGAGGGGGTAGGCAATCAGCCCCAGCATTTT
>NA|NA|TRBJ2-3|TRBV5-6|14
CASSFNRGTDTQYF
TGTGCCAGCAGCTTTAACAGGGGCACAGATACGCAGTATTTT
>NA|TRBD1|TRBJ2-5|TRBV30|14
CAWSLTGGQETQYF
TGTGCCTGGAGTTTGACAGGGGGTCAAGAGACCCAGTACTTC
>NA|NA|TRBJ2-7|TRBV6-5|15
CASSPRRDADYEQYF
TGTGCCAGCAGTCCCCGGCGGGACGCTGACTACGAGCAGTACTTC
>NA|TRBD1|TRBJ1-2|TRBV19|14
CASSGTGFNYGYTF
TGTGCCAGTAGTGGGACAGGCTTCAACTATGGCTACACCTTC
>NA|NA|TRBJ2-2|TRBV7-2|15
CASSLYEGNTGELFF
TGTGCCAGCAGCTTATATGAGGGGAACACCGGGGAGCTGTTTTTT
>NA|NA|TRBJ2-7|TRBV19|10
CGGGGYEQYF
TGTGGGGGAGGGGGCTACGAGCAGTACTTC
>NA|NA|TRBJ2-1|TRBV7-3|13
CASSLYFNRLGFF
TGTGCCAGCAGCTTATACTTCAACCGTCTTGGGTTCTTC
>NA|NA|TRBJ2-7|TRBV7-2|14
CASSLAGVAGEQYF
TGTGCCAGCAGCTTAGCGGGAGTTGCGGGTGAGCAGTACTTC
>NA|NA|TRBJ2-5|TRBV19|16
CASSMGISGFQETQYF
TGTGCCAGTAGTATGGGGATTAGCGGATTCCAAGAGACCCAGTACTTC
>NA|TRBD1|TRBJ2-5|TRBV4-1|14
CASSQRTGAETQYF
TGCGCCAGCAGCCAAAGGACAGGGGCAGAGACCCAGTACTTC
>NA|NA|TRBJ2-5|TRBV7-2|16
CASSLGSLQGQETQYF
TGTGCCAGCAGCTTAGGATCCCTCCAGGGACAAGAGACCCAGTACTTC
>NA|TRBD1|TRBJ2-7|TRBV6-6|14
CASSSDRTGYEQYF
TGTGCCAGCAGTTCGGACAGGACCGGCTACGAGCAGTACTTC
>NA|TRBD1|TRBJ2-5|TRBV6-5|14
CASSKRTGEETQYF
TGTGCCAGCAGTAAAAGGACAGGGGAAGAGACCCAGTACTTC
>once|TRBD1|TRBJ1-1|TRBV19|14
CASAATGVDTEAFF
TGTGCCAGTGCGGCAACAGGGGTCGACACTGAAGCTTTCTTT
>NA|TRBD1|TRBJ2-2|TRBV4-2|18
CASSQEPFRTGKTGELFF
TGTGCCAGCAGCCAAGAACCCTTTAGGACAGGGAAGACCGGGGAGCTGTTTTTT
>NA|TRBD1|TRBJ2-1|TRBV11-3|16
CASSPRRGQGRDEQFF
TGTGCCAGCAGCCCCCGCCGGGGACAGGGGCGAGATGAGCAGTTCTTC
>NA|NA|TRBJ2-4|TRBV3-1/TRBV3-2|12
CASSQGENIQYF
TGTGCCAGCAGCCAAGGAGAAAACATTCAGTACTTC
>NA|NA|TRBJ1-1|TRBV7-3|14
CASSSGQRATEAFF
TGTGCCAGCAGCTCGGGACAACGAGCTACTGAAGCTTTCTTT
>NA|NA|TRBJ2-6|TRBV14|12
CASSHGANVLTF
TGTGCCAGCAGTCATGGGGCCAACGTCCTGACTTTC
>NA|NA|TRBJ1-2|TRBV6-2/TRBV6-3|14
CASSYDGGPYGYTF
TGTGCCAGCAGTTACGATGGGGGCCCATACGGCTACACCTTC
>once|TRBD1|TRBJ1-5|TRBV28|15
CASTKTGTGNQPQHF
TGTGCCAGCACCAAAACCGGGACAGGGAATCAGCCCCAGCATTTT
>NA|NA|TRBJ2-6|TRBV7-3|18
CASSRTGKSTSGANVLTF
TGTGCCAGCAGCCGCACAGGGAAGTCTACCTCTGGGGCCAACGTCCTGACTTTC
>NA|TRBD1|TRBJ1-1|TRBV4-1|13
CASSLGQGAEAFF
TGCGCCAGCAGCCTTGGACAGGGTGCTGAAGCTTTCTTT
>once|NA|TRBJ2-5|TRBV13|14
CASSSLGGQETQYF
TGTGCCAGCAGCTCCCTAGGGGGCCAAGAGACCCAGTACTTC
>NA|TRBD1|TRBJ1-2|TRBV19|18
CASSTKDRGNSLLYGYTF
TGTGCCAGTAGTACTAAGGACAGGGGAAACTCCCTCCTCTATGGCTACACCTTC
>NA|NA|TRBJ2-2|TRBV7-2|14
CASSSYQGSGELFF
TGTGCCAGCAGCTCATATCAGGGTTCCGGGGAGCTGTTTTTT
>NA|TRBD2|TRBJ2-5|TRBV9|14
CASSQGLAEETQYF
TGTGCCAGCAGCCAAGGACTAGCGGAAGAGACCCAGTACTTC
>NA|NA|TRBJ1-1|TRBV6-2/TRBV6-3|16
CASSYVQEGFREEAFF
TGTGCCAGCAGTTACGTCCAGGAGGGGTTTAGGGAAGAAGCTTTCTTT
>NA|TRBD1|TRBJ1-5|TRBV2|15
CASSMGQGVGQPQHF
TGTGCCAGCAGCATGGGACAGGGGGTAGGTCAGCCCCAGCATTTT
>NA|TRBD2|TRBJ2-3|TRBV9|15
CASSRYTSGTDTQYF
TGTGCCAGCAGTCGCTACACTAGCGGGACAGATACGCAGTATTTT
>NA|TRBD1|TRBJ2-1|TRBV7-8|15
CASSWTGGVYNEQFF
TGTGCCAGCAGCTGGACAGGGGGCGTCTACAATGAGCAGTTCTTC
>few|NA|TRBJ1-1|TRBV18|14
CASSPTGFATEAFF
TGTGCCAGCTCACCTACAGGGTTTGCCACTGAAGCTTTCTTT
>NA|NA|TRBJ1-4|TRBV6-1|15
CASSEAGGINEKLFF
TGTGCCAGCAGTGAAGCTGGAGGGATTAATGAAAAACTGTTTTTT
>NA|TRBD1|TRBJ2-5|TRBV5-6|16
CASSTDRGPYQETQYF
TGTGCCAGCAGCACGGACAGGGGACCCTACCAAGAGACCCAGTACTTC
>few|NA|TRBJ1-2|TRBV28|13
CASSSQGNYGYTF
TGTGCCAGCAGTTCGCAGGGGAACTATGGCTACACCTTC
>NA|TRBD1|TRBJ1-1|TRBV28|13
CASSQQGLAEAFF
TGTGCCAGCAGTCAACAGGGGCTAGCTGAAGCTTTCTTT
>NA|NA|TRBJ1-6|TRBV7-6|14
CASSLDGANSPLHF
TGTGCCAGCAGCTTAGATGGGGCTAATTCACCCCTCCACTTT
>NA|NA|TRBJ1-6|TRBV4-3|16
CASSQDPGFGNSPLHF
TGCGCCAGCAGCCAAGATCCGGGTTTCGGTAATTCACCCCTCCACTTT
>NA|TRBD2|TRBJ2-7|TRBV6-5|15
CASSRSGLAHYEQYF
TGTGCCAGCAGCCGATCGGGACTAGCCCACTACGAGCAGTACTTC
>NA|NA|TRBJ1-2|TRBV6-5|11
CASSYGWAEVF
TGTGCCAGCAGTTACGGGTGGGCAGAAGTCTTC